This TCR beta chain was captured in a study of blood T cell repertoires in COVID-19 (dated by TCRdb to 2020 to 2021). About the full investigation: Samples covering the acute and convalescent phases of COVID-19 were provided by collaborators in the United States, Italy and Spain. Sample metadata almost always included a de-identified subject ID, COVID-19 status, age in years and sex. Samples came from the ongoing ImmuneRACE study (first 160 participants) plus 1,254 subjects from 6 global collaborators. A freely available public database, intended as a resource for researchers studying the immune response to SARS-CoV-2, is where the repertoires were released. The material from the prospective study consisted of cDNA or gDNA derived from T cells, B-cell-depleted T cells, or PBMCs. Where HLA class I and class II types were available, the types were taken from metadata supplied by the sample provider, not from assay-based typing. The dataset comprised deeply sampled blood TCRbeta repertoires from subjects exposed to, actively infected with, or recovered from COVID-19.

TCRbeta CDR3 regions were amplified from genomic DNA by means of the immunoSEQ Assay, a bias-controlled multiplex PCR. On the study's bioinformatics: Within the assay, amplification of reference gene primers was used to estimate how many nucleated cells each sample contained. To quantify the absolute abundance of each unique TCRbeta CDR3 rearrangement, sequence reads were collapsed and filtered. For each sample, productive Simpson clonality was calculated as the square root of Simpson's diversity index across productive rearrangements. TCRdb mirrors the immuneACCESS table, restricted to in-frame sequences. Some clones are absent from its copies; in checked studies, under half trace to an unresolved V gene, and the reason for the others is unknown. From that table come the V and J calls and clone size; the DNA was used to work out D and trimming. The sample profile shows approximately 120,000 clones; around 85% of them were found once. Clones ranked in the top ten supply 2.5% to 3.5% of the sample.

One collaborating source in Seattle enrolled patients during active infection and followed them longitudinally through the course of disease. Collaborating institutions collected whole blood in K2EDTA tubes following their own protocols. For TCRbeta analysis, collaborators shipped samples in one of three forms: frozen whole blood, isolated PBMCs, or DNA extracted from either of those sample types. The paper as a whole reports these results and caveats: Clinical and demographic metadata were provided uncurated, with the amount varying by source and participant.

A note on this clone: No cognate antigen has been identified for it. Base qualities were left out, and no much larger clone turns up one base away.

Its CDR3 holds 11 amino acids, cysteine through phenylalanine. The retained sequence is limited to the CDR3, 33 bases, with the frame set at the first base. CDR1 and CDR2, looked up from the germline V gene, are MDHEN and SYDVKM. V trim: 6 bases; J trim: 9 bases; unmatched bases: 1. Sequenced material: peripheral blood. The V gene is TRBV28 and the J gene is TRBJ2-1; 8 bases in between match TRBD1. The source is a woman aged 80 or over with COVID-19, enrolled during active disease. The DNA sequence is TGTGCCAGCAGGGGACAGGTTGAGCAGTTCTTC. Its protein reads: CASRGQVEQFF.